Listed below are T cell receptor beta chains from one sample, sequenced in a study of blood T cell repertoires in COVID-19. The table came from immunoSEQ multiplex PCR; TCRdb's copy has only in-frame clones and leaves some out. The repertoire holds 110,000 to 150,000 clones, with roughly 80% as singletons. The material sequenced was peripheral blood. The receptor source for this set is a man aged 50-59 years with active or convalescent COVID-19. Each CDR3 is given with its conserved first and last residue. The order of the fields is D gene, clone size, J gene, V gene, CDR3 protein, CDR3 DNA. A D gene is named only where the DNA matches it firmly. Where a row states a size, it is once, few, many or the class of an expanded clone; other rows omit it.

>-|-|TRBJ1-5|TRBV2
CASSGRGIGNQPQHF
TGTGCCAGCAGTGGGCGGGGGATAGGGAATCAGCCCCAGCATTTT
>-|-|TRBJ2-6|TRBV2
CASSRQVVGGANVLTF
TGTGCCAGCAGTAGACAGGTCGTAGGAGGGGCCAACGTCCTGACTTTC
>TRBD2|-|TRBJ2-5|TRBV7-9
CASSLRTSDRETQYF
TGTGCCAGCAGTCTTAGGACTAGCGATCGGGAGACCCAGTACTTC
>-|-|TRBJ2-7|TRBV5-1
CASSLTDSYEQYF
TGCGCCAGCAGCTTGACAGACTCCTACGAGCAGTACTTC
>-|-|TRBJ2-7|TRBV24-1
CATSGQYEQYF
TGTGCCACCAGTGGGCAGTACGAGCAGTACTTC
>TRBD2|-|TRBJ2-7|TRBV9
CASSVDWREGVYEQYF
TGTGCCAGCAGCGTAGACTGGCGGGAGGGGGTCTACGAGCAGTACTTC
>TRBD2|many|TRBJ2-5|TRBV5-1
CASSLGGRAGETQYF
TGCGCCAGCAGCTTAGGAGGGAGGGCTGGAGAGACCCAGTACTTC
>-|-|TRBJ1-6|TRBV19
CASSIDLRSPLHF
TGTGCCAGTAGTATAGATCTACGGTCACCCCTCCACTTT
>-|-|TRBJ2-3|TRBV28
CASSLIAEITDTQYF
TGTGCCAGCAGTTTAATAGCGGAGATCACAGATACGCAGTATTTT
>-|-|TRBJ2-5|TRBV19
CASSIKGLVETQYF
TGTGCCAGTAGTATTAAGGGGCTAGTGGAGACCCAGTACTTC
>-|-|TRBJ2-1|TRBV24-1
CATSDLHDRTYNEQFF
TGTGCCACCAGTGACTTGCACGACAGAACCTACAATGAGCAGTTCTTC
>TRBD1|-|TRBJ2-7|TRBV19
CASSIAEQGYYEQYF
TGTGCCAGTAGTATAGCCGAACAGGGGTACTACGAGCAGTACTTC
>-|-|TRBJ2-2|TRBV9
CASSAGTNTGELFF
TGTGCCAGCAGCGCGGGGACGAACACCGGGGAGCTGTTTTTT
>-|-|TRBJ1-5|TRBV7-9
CASSFPDQPQHF
TGTGCCAGCAGCTTCCCAGATCAGCCCCAGCATTTT
>TRBD2|-|TRBJ2-7|TRBV6-1
CASSEYLAGGAEQYF
TGTGCCAGCAGTGAATACTTAGCGGGAGGGGCCGAGCAGTACTTC
>TRBD2|-|TRBJ2-1|TRBV5-1
CASSYSGSSNNEQFF
TGCGCCAGCAGCTATAGCGGGAGCTCCAACAATGAGCAGTTCTTC
>-|-|TRBJ2-2|TRBV12-3/TRBV12-4
CASSPRQDGELFF
TGTGCCAGCAGTCCACGACAGGACGGGGAGCTGTTTTTT
>-|-|TRBJ2-3|TRBV6-5
CASSYSRDSTDTQYF
TGTGCCAGCAGTTACTCGCGGGATAGCACAGATACGCAGTATTTT
>-|-|TRBJ2-6|TRBV27
CASSLLGHYSGANVLTF
TGTGCCAGCAGTTTACTGGGCCATTACTCTGGGGCCAACGTCCTGACTTTC
>TRBD2|-|TRBJ2-1|TRBV4-1
CASSTSVGTYNEQFF
TGCGCCAGCAGCACTAGCGTGGGGACCTACAATGAGCAGTTCTTC
>-|-|TRBJ2-3|TRBV29-1
CSVAGSTDTQYF
TGCAGCGTTGCGGGGAGCACAGATACGCAGTATTTT
>TRBD1|once|TRBJ2-7|TRBV5-4
CASSVSQGNEQYF
TGTGCCAGCAGCGTCTCACAGGGGAACGAGCAGTACTTC
>TRBD2|-|TRBJ2-7|TRBV27
CASSLSALGAGVYEQYF
TGTGCCAGCAGTTTATCGGCCTTGGGAGCGGGGGTCTACGAGCAGTACTTC
>TRBD1|-|TRBJ1-2|TRBV28
CASSPGQFDYGYTF
TGTGCCAGCAGTCCGGGACAGTTCGACTATGGCTACACCTTC
>-|-|TRBJ1-5|TRBV28
CASSPTAQYNQPQHF
TGTGCCAGCAGTCCGACAGCCCAATACAATCAGCCCCAGCATTTT
>TRBD1|-|TRBJ2-5|TRBV27
CASSYAGGTQETQYF
TGTGCCAGCAGCTATGCAGGGGGAACTCAAGAGACCCAGTACTTC
>-|-|TRBJ2-5|TRBV5-1
CASSFLTGSQETQYF
TGCGCCAGCAGCTTTCTTACAGGGTCCCAAGAGACCCAGTACTTC
>-|once|TRBJ2-2|TRBV7-7
CASSLDRVNTGELFF
TGTGCCAGCAGCTTGGACAGAGTGAACACCGGGGAGCTGTTTTTT
>TRBD1|-|TRBJ2-1|TRBV5-1
CASSLEGTAVAPEQFF
TGCGCCAGCAGCTTGGAAGGGACAGCCGTGGCGCCCGAGCAGTTCTTC
>TRBD1|-|TRBJ2-7|TRBV19
CASSMGGTGVEQYF
TGTGCCAGTAGTATGGGAGGGACAGGGGTCGAGCAGTACTTC
>TRBD1|-|TRBJ1-2|TRBV28
CASMGLEGAFGYTF
TGTGCCAGCATGGGATTGGAGGGGGCGTTTGGCTACACCTTC
>-|-|TRBJ1-1|TRBV19
CASSPWTAALDTTEAFF
TGTGCCAGTAGTCCCTGGACAGCGGCTCTAGACACCACTGAAGCTTTCTTT
>-|-|TRBJ2-5|TRBV11-1
CASSFRQVQETQYF
TGTGCCAGCAGTTTCAGACAGGTCCAAGAGACCCAGTACTTC
>-|-|TRBJ1-5|TRBV25-1
CASSPGGGRGNQPQHF
TGTGCCAGCAGTCCCGGAGGGGGGAGGGGCAATCAGCCCCAGCATTTT
>-|-|TRBJ2-1|TRBV9
CASSPRLVSYNEQFF
TGTGCCAGCAGCCCTAGACTAGTTTCCTACAATGAGCAGTTCTTC
>TRBD2|-|TRBJ2-1|TRBV3-1/TRBV3-2
CASSPGRPSGKLYNEQFF
TGTGCCAGCAGCCCTGGCCGGCCTAGCGGGAAGCTCTACAATGAGCAGTTCTTC
>TRBD2|-|TRBJ2-5|TRBV3-1/TRBV3-2
CASSQDWVAGVRETQYF
TGTGCCAGCAGCCAAGATTGGGTAGCGGGAGTACGAGAGACCCAGTACTTC
>-|few|TRBJ2-2|TRBV10-3
CAISESVQMNTGELFF
TGTGCCATCAGTGAGTCTGTACAGATGAACACCGGGGAGCTGTTTTTT
>TRBD1|-|TRBJ2-7|TRBV24-1
CATPQGHGEQYF
TGTGCCACCCCACAGGGGCATGGCGAGCAGTACTTC
>-|few|TRBJ1-4|TRBV15
CATSRDFTTGREKLFF
TGTGCCACCAGCAGAGACTTTACAACAGGGCGGGAAAAACTGTTTTTT
>-|once|TRBJ2-7|TRBV7-9
CASSLGGGRVAYEQYF
TGTGCCAGCAGCTTAGGAGGGGGGAGGGTCGCTTACGAGCAGTACTTC
>-|-|TRBJ1-5|TRBV6-6
CASSYRGAAQPQHF
TGTGCCAGCAGTTATAGGGGTGCTGCTCAGCCCCAGCATTTT